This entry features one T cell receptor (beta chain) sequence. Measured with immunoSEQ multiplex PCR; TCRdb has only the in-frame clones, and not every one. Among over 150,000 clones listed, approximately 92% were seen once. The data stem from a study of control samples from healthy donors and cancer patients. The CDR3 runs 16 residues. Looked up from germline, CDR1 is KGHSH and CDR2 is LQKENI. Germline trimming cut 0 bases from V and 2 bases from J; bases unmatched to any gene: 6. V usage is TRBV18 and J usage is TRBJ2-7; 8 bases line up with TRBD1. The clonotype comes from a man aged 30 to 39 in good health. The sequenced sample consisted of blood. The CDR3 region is CASSPPRRGQTYEQYF. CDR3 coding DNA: TGTGCCAGCTCACCACCCCGCAGGGGGCAGACCTACGAGCAGTACTTC.